Presented here are 14 T cell receptor beta chains from one specimen sequenced in a study of blood T cell repertoires in COVID-19. Sequencing used immunoSEQ multiplex PCR; TCRdb keeps in-frame clones, though not all of them. The sample lists about 200,000 clones, 70% to 90% occurring once. The specimen sequenced was peripheral blood. Receptors were obtained from a woman in her thirties or forties who had recovered from COVID-19.

This clone was seen a single time. This chain uses TRBV7-8 with TRBJ2-2, with TRBD1 identical over 9 bases. Unmatched junction bases numbered 9, after V lost 6 bases and J lost 4 bases. CDR3 size: 16 residues. Germline CDR1 reads SGHVS; CDR2 reads FQNEAQ. The CDR3 region has the DNA TGTGCCAGCAGATCTACAGGGGGCGGAGGCACCGGGGAGCTGTTTTTT. As protein: CASRSTGGGGTGELFF. Full variable domain (outside the CDR3, taken from reference TRBV7-8 and TRBJ2-2): GAGVSQSPRYKVAKRGQDVALRCDPISGHVSLFWYQQALGQGPEFLTYFQNEAQLDKSGLPSDRFFAERPEGSVSTLKIQRTQQEDSAVYLCASRSTGGGGTGELFFGEGSRLTVL.

The V call is TRBV2, the J call TRBJ2-1; 15 bases are a match to TRBD2. The CDR3 is 17 amino acids. After removal of 4 bases from V and 5 bases from J, the junction contained 6 bases not matched to a gene. CDR1 and CDR2 from the germline V gene are SNHLY and FYNNEI. The CDR3 protein is CASSVWTSGRADNEQFF. CDR3 coding DNA: TGTGCCAGCAGTGTGTGGACTAGCGGGAGGGCAGACAATGAGCAGTTCTTC.

The chain carries TRBV18 and TRBJ2-5, with unresolved D. The CDR3 runs 14 residues. From germline, CDR1 is KGHSH and CDR2 LQKENI. Trimming removed 3 bases from V and 1 base from J, with 9 bases in between. For the CDR3, the DNA is TGTGCCAGCTCACCGCGAGCGCCCCAAGAGACCCAGTACTTC. Residues: CASSPRAPQETQYF.

This CDR3 reads CASSRTGVAKNIQYF. CDR3 in DNA: TGTGCCAGCAGTAGGACAGGGGTGGCCAAAAACATTCAGTACTTC. The chain is built from TRBV6-5 and TRBJ2-4; 9 bases agree with TRBD1. CDR3 length: 15 residues. The trim removed 5 bases at V and 1 base at J, leaving 3 bases unmatched. Germline V gene data show CDR1 as MNHEY and CDR2 as SVGAGI.

The chain employs TRBV6-1 and TRBJ1-5, with D uncertain. V lost 4 bases and J 0 bases, leaving 16 bases between the germline ends. CDR1 is MNHNS, CDR2 SASEGT, per germline. The CDR3 is 17 residues long. Here the CDR3 reads CASSGRSSLSSNQPQHF. The CDR3 nucleotides read TGTGCCAGCAGTGGGAGGTCATCGCTGTCTAGCAATCAGCCCCAGCATTTT.

The chain employs TRBV9 and TRBJ2-1; the D gene is possibly TRBD2 (5 bases). The V end was cut by 0 bases, the J end by 8 bases, with 18 bases between. Germline CDR1 and CDR2: SGDLS and YYNGEE. The CDR3 spans 16 residues. The CDR3 loop reads CASSVAFGEGRHEQFF. Here the CDR3 DNA reads TGTGCCAGCAGCGTAGCTTTCGGGGAAGGTCGCCATGAGCAGTTCTTC.

V usage is TRBV23-1 and J usage is TRBJ1-2; a weak D match, TRBD1 (6 bases). TRBV23-1 is an open reading frame whose function is uncertain. V lost 0 bases, J lost 4 bases, and 12 bases lay in between. There are 15 residues in the CDR3. CDR3: CASSQSWGRGYGYTF. CDR3 coding DNA: TGCGCCAGCAGTCAATCCTGGGGGCGAGGCTATGGCTACACCTTC.

This sequence joins TRBV18 and TRBJ2-1; TRBD2 aligns across 11 bases. The J segment lost 8 bases and the V segment lost 2 bases, leaving 5 bases of the junction unmatched. Germline CDR1 and CDR2: KGHSH and LQKENI. The CDR3 covers 15 residues. The CDR3 nucleotides are TGTGCCAGCTCACCAGCCCTAGCGGGAGGCGATGAGCAGTTCTTC. It encodes CASSPALAGGDEQFF.

This chain joins TRBV5-1 and TRBJ2-3, with D possibly being TRBD1 (5 bases). The CDR3 is 15 residues long. CDR1 and CDR2 (germline): SGHRS, YFSETQ. Trimming pared 2 bases from V and 3 bases from J, leaving 13 bases between. CDR3 sequence reads: CASSLPLRETDTQYF. DNA of the CDR3: TGCGCCAGCAGCTTACCCCTCAGGGAAACAGATACGCAGTATTTT.

The chain is built from TRBV27 and TRBJ2-1, with TRBD2 as a possible D gene (6 bases). Trimming took 0 bases from V and 4 from J, leaving 19 bases between them. CDR1 MNHEY and CDR2 SMNVEV come from the germline V gene (reference sequence). This CDR3 has 18 amino acids. This CDR3 reads CASSLSLGGGLLYNEQFF. In DNA, the CDR3 is TGTGCCAGCAGTTTATCGCTGGGGGGAGGTCTTTTATACAATGAGCAGTTCTTC.

The chain couples TRBV2 to TRBJ2-1, with 9 bases lining up with TRBD1. The CDR3 has 15 amino acids. From germline, CDR1 is SNHLY and CDR2 FYNNEI. The V gene end was trimmed by 4 bases and the J gene end by 2 bases; junction bases not matched to a gene: 3. CDR3 in DNA: TGTGCCAGCAGTGGGACAGGGGACGCCTACAATGAGCAGTTCTTC. This sequence encodes CASSGTGDAYNEQFF.

Here the CDR3 DNA reads TGTGCCAGCAGTTCCCCGGGGGGGATGGGATTCAATGAGCAGTTCTTC. Translated, it gives CASSSPGGMGFNEQFF. V gene TRBV6-6 combines with J gene TRBJ2-1; TRBD2 matches 8 bases. The CDR3 sequence is 16 residues long. V gave up 4 bases and J gave up 6 bases; unmatched junction bases: 11. The germline V gene encodes CDR1 MNHNY and CDR2 SVGAGI (reference sequence).

V and J are TRBV5-6 and TRBJ1-5; D call uncertain. Trimming left V 1 base short and J 0 bases short, with 8 bases between. The CDR3 contains 15 residues. Per germline, CDR1 SGHDT and CDR2 YYEEEE. The CDR3 reads CASSLRGSSNQPQHF. The CDR3 DNA reads TGTGCCAGCAGCTTGCGGGGTTCTAGCAATCAGCCCCAGCATTTT.

The V gene is TRBV9, the J gene TRBJ2-7, with TRBD1 matching 7 bases. Germline CDR1 SGDLS, CDR2 YYNGEE. This CDR3 has 14 amino acids. Unmatched junction bases numbered 8, after V lost 5 bases and J lost 3 bases. The CDR3 protein is CASSLRDRVYEQYF. The CDR3 region has the DNA TGTGCCAGCAGTTTGAGGGACAGAGTCTACGAGCAGTACTTC.